This TCR beta chain came from a study of T cell responses to AZD1222 COVID-19 vaccine. Sequencing used immunoSEQ multiplex PCR; TCRdb keeps in-frame clones, though not all of them. The table shows 84,000 or so clones, with 80% to 90% occurring only once. V was trimmed by 1 base and J by 6 bases, leaving 11 bases between them. The CDR3 length is 14 residues. Germline values: CDR1 LNHNV, CDR2 YYDKDF (reference sequence). The chain links TRBV15 to TRBJ2-3, with D tentatively TRBD1 (5 bases). The sequencing used peripheral blood, collected on day 0 of AZD1222 vaccination. This receptor was obtained from an adult in good health. DNA for the CDR3: TGTGCCACCAGCAGAGGGCAGGGCGCCGATACGCAGTATTTT. This encodes CATSRGQGADTQYF.